Listed below are T cell receptor beta chains from one sample, sequenced in a study of molecular identifiers for immune sequencing clone quantification. TCRdb re-analysed the PCR reads in MiXCR, keeping a single row per CDR3 protein. The repertoire holds over 600,000 distinct CDR3 sequences, with 15% to 20% as singletons. Sequenced sample: naive CD8+ T cells from blood, with Jurkat cell RNA spiked in. The receptors shown here come from a human donor in good health. Some libraries in this study had Jurkat cell RNA spiked in. Each CDR3 is given with its conserved first and last residue. The order of the fields is D gene, V gene, clone size, CDR3 length, J gene, CDR3 protein, CDR3 DNA. The D gene is left open where the match is weak. Size is omitted from some rows. Given values are once, few, many or a class for expanded clones.

-	TRBV15	-	16	TRBJ2-3	CATSRGRGADADTQYF	TGTGCCACCAGCAGAGGTAGGGGGGCGGATGCAGATACGCAGTATTTT
-	TRBV6-5	many	13	TRBJ1-1	CASSYVGGTEAFF	TGTGCCAGCAGTTACGTGGGTGGCACTGAAGCTTTCTTT
TRBD2	TRBV4-1	-	18	TRBJ2-1	CASSQDTGTNGLFGEQFF	TGCGCCAGCAGCCAAGATACGGGGACTAACGGCCTCTTCGGTGAGCAGTTCTTC
-	TRBV3-1	few	18	TRBJ2-7	CASSQLHLRSSASYEQYF	TGTGCCAGCAGCCAGTTACACCTTAGGAGTAGCGCCTCCTACGAGCAGTACTTC
-	TRBV6-2/TRBV6-3	many	17	TRBJ2-3	CASSYSPTALNTDTQYF	TGTGCCAGCAGTTACTCGCCGACAGCCCTAAACACAGATACGCAGTATTTT
-	TRBV20-1	-	15	TRBJ2-1	CSASGGGDSYNEQFF	TGCAGTGCTAGTGGAGGAGGGGATTCCTACAATGAGCAGTTCTTC
TRBD1	TRBV6-5	many	15	TRBJ1-6	CASSFATGANSPLHF	TGTGCCAGCAGTTTTGCGACAGGGGCCAATTCACCCCTCCACTTT
-	TRBV5-4	many	15	TRBJ2-5	CASSWGVSFGETQYF	TGTGCCAGCAGCTGGGGGGTTTCTTTTGGTGAGACCCAGTACTTC
TRBD1	TRBV19	many	15	TRBJ1-5	CASSGTGYSNQPQHF	TGTGCCAGCAGCGGGACAGGCTATAGCAATCAGCCCCAGCATTTT
-	TRBV2	many	14	TRBJ2-7	CASSEISAAYEQYF	TGTGCCAGCAGTGAAATTAGCGCGGCCTACGAGCAGTACTTC
-	TRBV20-1	many	12	TRBJ2-7	CSALEGLYEQYF	TGCAGTGCTCTAGAGGGCCTCTACGAGCAGTACTTC
-	TRBV12-3/TRBV12-4	few	16	TRBJ2-2	CASSLVLSTNTGELFF	TGTGCCAGCAGTTTAGTTCTTTCCACGAACACCGGGGAGCTGTTTTTT
TRBD2	TRBV6-5	many	14	TRBJ2-1	CASATSGAYNEQFF	TGTGCCAGCGCAACTAGCGGGGCCTACAATGAGCAGTTCTTC
-	TRBV14	many	17	TRBJ2-7	CASSQHAVEGTSYEQYF	TGTGCCAGCAGCCAGCACGCGGTAGAGGGGACCAGCTACGAGCAGTACTTC
-	TRBV24-1	many	15	TRBJ2-1	CATRPRVNSYNEQFF	TGTGCCACCCGCCCCAGGGTTAACTCCTACAATGAGCAGTTCTTC
TRBD1	TRBV20-1	few	20	TRBJ2-7	CSARDPMGTAAAAVLGEQYF	TGCAGTGCTAGAGACCCAATGGGGACAGCCGCGGCGGCTGTTCTGGGCGAGCAGTACTTC
TRBD2	TRBV7-2	few	14	TRBJ2-1	CASSFSSGGNEQFF	TGTGCCAGCAGCTTTTCTAGCGGGGGGAATGAGCAGTTCTTC
TRBD2	TRBV20-1	many	16	TRBJ2-3	CSARDTTGTSANTQYF	TGCAGTGCTAGAGATACGACAGGGACTAGCGCCAATACGCAGTATTTT
-	TRBV4-1	many	13	TRBJ2-7	CASSQGLGYEQYF	TGCGCCAGCAGCCAAGGCCTGGGGTACGAGCAGTACTTC
-	TRBV7-9	many	15	TRBJ1-2	CASSLGSADPGGYTF	TGTGCCAGCAGCTTAGGATCCGCGGATCCCGGAGGCTACACCTTC
TRBD1	TRBV20-1	-	16	TRBJ2-2	CSARRQGLYVTGELFF	TGCAGTGCTCGCAGACAGGGGTTGTATGTCACCGGGGAGCTGTTTTTT
TRBD2	TRBV13	few	17	TRBJ2-5	CASSARPSGRAYETQYF	TGTGCCAGCAGCGCTCGACCTAGCGGGAGGGCCTATGAGACCCAGTACTTC
-	TRBV7-9	many	14	TRBJ1-2	CASSVGGGGYGYTF	TGTGCCAGCAGCGTAGGGGGAGGAGGCTATGGCTACACCTTC
TRBD2	TRBV7-2	-	16	TRBJ2-3	CASSLVAGGPLDTQYF	TGCGCCAGCAGCTTAGTGGCGGGGGGGCCCCTAGATACGCAGTATTTT
-	TRBV2	many	14	TRBJ1-1	CASSEIVGDTEAFF	TGTGCCAGCAGTGAAATAGTGGGGGACACTGAAGCTTTCTTT
TRBD1	TRBV19	few	16	TRBJ2-2	CASSDRDRGRSGELFF	TGTGCCAGTAGTGACCGGGACAGGGGTCGGTCTGGGGAGCTGTTTTTT
-	TRBV4-3	many	15	TRBJ2-2	CASSQARSGSGELFF	TGCGCCAGCAGCCAAGCTCGATCAGGGTCGGGGGAGCTGTTTTTT
-	TRBV27	few	13	TRBJ1-1	CASSSSVNTEAFF	TGTGCCAGCAGTTCGTCAGTGAACACTGAAGCTTTCTTT
-	TRBV6-2/TRBV6-3	many	15	TRBJ2-1	CASSYSFGGYNEQFF	TGTGCCAGCAGTTACTCTTTTGGGGGTTACAATGAGCAGTTCTTC
TRBD2	TRBV4-1	many	16	TRBJ2-7	CASSQVGLAGGLEQYF	TGCGCCAGCAGCCAAGTGGGCCTAGCGGGGGGGCTCGAGCAGTACTTC
-	TRBV9	-	13	TRBJ2-7	CASSGRAPGEQYF	TGTGCCAGCAGCGGCCGGGCCCCTGGGGAGCAGTACTTC
TRBD2	TRBV3-1	few	16	TRBJ2-3	CASSLISGRATDTQYF	TGTGCCAGCAGCTTGATTAGCGGGAGGGCGACAGATACGCAGTATTTT
-	TRBV14	-	14	TRBJ2-7	CASSQLLSSYEQYF	TGTGCCAGCAGCCAATTGCTTAGCTCCTACGAGCAGTACTTC
-	TRBV30	few	13	TRBJ2-7	CAWSMTPSYEQYF	TGTGCCTGGAGTATGACTCCTTCCTACGAGCAGTACTTC
-	TRBV30	-	15	TRBJ1-2	CAWSHPRTADYGYTF	TGTGCCTGGAGTCACCCAAGGACAGCCGACTATGGCTACACCTTC
-	TRBV19	few	15	TRBJ2-1	CASQGSRGPYNEQFF	TGTGCCAGCCAGGGTTCGCGCGGGCCTTACAATGAGCAGTTCTTC
-	TRBV20-1	few	13	TRBJ1-1	CSARSYLSPEAFF	TGCAGTGCTAGATCATACCTGAGCCCTGAAGCTTTCTTT
-	TRBV21-1	many	15	TRBJ1-5	CASSKKERNNQPQHF	TGTGCCAGCAGCAAAAAGGAACGGAACAATCAGCCCCAGCATTTT
TRBD2	TRBV7-6	many	17	TRBJ2-3	CASSSDIRGGRVDTQYF	TGTGCCAGCAGCTCCGATATCCGGGGGGGCCGGGTAGATACGCAGTATTTT
-	TRBV19	-	16	TRBJ2-6	CASSIGVSSGANVLTF	TGTGCCAGTAGTATAGGGGTTAGCTCTGGGGCCAACGTCCTGACTTTC
-	TRBV20-1	many	14	TRBJ2-7	CSAKGRNHPYEQYF	TGCAGTGCCAAGGGGCGAAACCACCCCTACGAGCAGTACTTC
TRBD2	TRBV19	few	15	TRBJ2-3	CASSIAAGPGDTQYF	TGTGCCAGTAGTATAGCAGCGGGGCCCGGCGATACGCAGTATTTT